This paragraph reports one TCR beta chain. The data were taken from a study of cytotoxic CD8 clonotypes in ibrutinib-treated CLL. Data came from immunoSEQ multiplex PCR; TCRdb stores just in-frame clones and leaves some out. The repertoire holds fewer than 50,000 clones, approximately 74% seen once, with about 13% in the top ten. With cryopreserved PBMCs as the source, roughly 2 micrograms of genomic DNA went to TCR beta libraries. Trimming cost V 5 bases and J 5 bases, with 12 bases left between them. Per the germline V gene, CDR1 is GTSNPN and CDR2 is SVGIG (reference sequence). This CDR3 has 12 residues.

The sequence came from a human donor with chronic lymphocytic leukemia. The chain uses TRBV30 and TRBJ2-5, with D possibly being TRBD2 (5 bases). Specimen: PBMCs, collected after 12 months of ibrutinib treatment. The CDR3 sequence is CAWSGMGETQYF. Written as DNA, the CDR3 is TGTGCCTGGTCGGGGATGGGGGAGACCCAGTACTTC.